The 7 T cell receptor beta chains in this list originate from one sample, sequenced in a study of T-cell memory formation after mild COVID-19. TCRdb itself ran the 5' RACE reads through MiXCR, one entry per CDR3 protein. The data show about 110,000 distinct CDR3 sequences, with 15% to 20% seen just once and roughly 6% held by the top ten. What was sequenced was PBMCs or a T cell subset sorted from them (not recorded which). These receptor sequences come from a young man who had mild COVID-19 (a few samples of this study predate the infection). Cell type and time point are not known.

This clonotype was found once. The chain joins TRBV6-5 to TRBJ1-6, with D tentatively TRBD1 (5 bases). Germline V gene lookup returns CDR1 MNHEY and CDR2 SVGAGI. The V and J ends lost 2 bases and 10 bases respectively, with 12 bases between them. CDR3 length equals 14 residues. The chain's CDR3 is CASSYGPRGSPLHF. CDR3 coding DNA: TGTGCCAGCAGTTACGGCCCCCGGGGGTCACCCCTCCACTTT.

This chain connects TRBV6-4 to TRBJ2-7, with 10 bases identical to TRBD2. CDR1 is MRHNA and CDR2 is SNTAGT in the germline V gene. V lost 0 bases and J lost 3; bases outside the gene matches: 8. CDR3 length: 17 amino acids. CDR3 in DNA: TGTGCCAGCAGTGACTCCGGAGGACTAGCGGAAAGCTACGAGCAGTACGTC. Translation: CASSDSGGLAESYEQYV.

This clonotype was seen ten or more times. This sequence joins TRBV7-2 and TRBJ2-1; TRBD2 aligns across 9 bases. The ends lost 2 bases at V and 5 bases at J; junction bases unmatched: 4. Germline assignment: CDR1 SGHTA and CDR2 FQGNSA. The CDR3 loop spans 15 amino acids. Here the CDR3 DNA reads TGTGCCAGCAGCTTAATGGCGGGGGGGAACAATGAGCAGTTCTTC. Protein: CASSLMAGGNNEQFF.

A few counts support this clonotype. V gene TRBV7-2 combines with J gene TRBJ2-5; D gene ambiguous. In germline, CDR1 is SGHTA, CDR2 FQGNSA. The germline V and J ends were trimmed by 8 bases and 0 bases, with 4 bases remaining between them. This CDR3 contains 11 residues. The CDR3: CASWYQETQYF. The CDR3 coding sequence is TGTGCCAGCTGGTACCAAGAGACCCAGTACTTC. The variable domain in full, with the rest retrieved from reference TRBV7-2 and TRBJ2-5, is GAGVSQSPSNKVTEKGKDVELRCDPISGHTALYWYRQSLGQGLEFLIYFQGNSAPDKSGLPSDRFSAERTGGSVSTLTIQRTQQEDSAVYLCASWYQETQYFGPGTRLLVL.

The chain couples TRBV5-1 to TRBJ2-2; weak D call: TRBD2 (5 bases). V lost 0 bases, J lost 0 bases, and 12 bases lay in between. Germline values: CDR1 SGHRS, CDR2 YFSETQ. The CDR3 runs to 17 residues. CDR3 DNA sequence: TGCGCCAGCAGCTTGGCCGTCGGGCGGGCGAACACCGGGGAGCTGTTTTTT. Protein: CASSLAVGRANTGELFF.

The gene calls are TRBV7-3 and TRBJ2-1; 10 bases agree with TRBD2. This CDR3 is 16 amino acids long. The junction had 4 bases not matched to a gene; V was cut back by 5 bases and J by 0 bases. The germline V gene has CDR1 SGHTA and CDR2 FQGTGA. CDR3 in DNA: TGTGCCAGCAGCACACTAGCGGGGAGCTCCTACAATGAGCAGTTCTTC. Translation gives CASSTLAGSSYNEQFF.

The V call is TRBV4-3, the J call TRBJ1-2, with TRBD1 matching over 7 bases. The CDR3 runs 17 residues. V lost 4 bases, J lost 1 base, and 12 bases stayed unmatched. CDR1 LGHNA and CDR2 YSLEER come from the germline V gene. DNA for the CDR3: TGCGCCAGCAGCCGGTACCAGGGGGACAGCATTAACTATGGCTACACCTTC. The encoded protein is CASSRYQGDSINYGYTF.